This is a list of T cell receptor beta chains from one sample in a study of shared clonotypes between healthy human individuals. The method was immunoSEQ multiplex PCR; TCRdb's version includes in-frame clones alone and lacks a portion of them. The sample shows 2,100,000 or so clones, 90% to 97% of them seen only once. The sequenced material came from naive CD4+ T cells sorted from blood. These receptors all stem from a man between 18 and 35 years old in good health. Each CDR3 is given with its conserved first and last residue. The order of the fields is D gene, clone size, V gene, J gene, CDR3 DNA, CDR3 protein. The D gene is left open where the match is weak. Clone size appears in some rows only: once, few, many, or a class for an expanded clone.

d_call: TRBD1
clone_size: .
v_call: TRBV10-3
j_call: TRBJ1-1
cdr3_nt: TGTGCCATCAGTGAGATGGGACAGGCGGACACTGAAGCTTTCTTT
cdr3_aa: CAISEMGQADTEAFF

d_call: .
clone_size: .
v_call: TRBV7-2
j_call: TRBJ1-1
cdr3_nt: TGTGCCAGCAGCTTATCGGGGACTGAAGCTTTCTTT
cdr3_aa: CASSLSGTEAFF

d_call: .
clone_size: .
v_call: TRBV5-1
j_call: TRBJ1-1
cdr3_nt: TGCGCCAGCAGCTTACGGGGTCACACTGAAGCTTTCTTT
cdr3_aa: CASSLRGHTEAFF

d_call: TRBD1
clone_size: .
v_call: TRBV4-1
j_call: TRBJ2-7
cdr3_nt: TGCGCCAGCAGCCAACTTCCGGGACAGGGATGGTCAACCTACGAGCAGTACTTC
cdr3_aa: CASSQLPGQGWSTYEQYF

d_call: .
clone_size: .
v_call: TRBV6-1
j_call: TRBJ1-2
cdr3_nt: TGTGCCAGCAGTGGAAGCCGGGGGTACAGGGAGCTTGGTGATGGCTACACCTTC
cdr3_aa: CASSGSRGYRELGDGYTF

d_call: .
clone_size: once
v_call: TRBV7-7
j_call: TRBJ2-2
cdr3_nt: TGTGCTAGCAGCTTAAACCCGAACACCGGGGAGCTGTTTTTT
cdr3_aa: CASSLNPNTGELFF

d_call: .
clone_size: .
v_call: TRBV6-5
j_call: TRBJ2-1
cdr3_nt: TGTGCCAGCAGTTACTCGATGAGTGAGCAGTTCTTC
cdr3_aa: CASSYSMSEQFF

d_call: TRBD1
clone_size: .
v_call: TRBV7-9
j_call: TRBJ1-4
cdr3_nt: TGTGCCAGCAGCTTCGGACAGGGAGGTGAAAAACTGTTTTTT
cdr3_aa: CASSFGQGGEKLFF

d_call: TRBD1
clone_size: .
v_call: TRBV7-6
j_call: TRBJ1-2
cdr3_nt: TGTGCCAGCAGCTCCCGGACAGGGTACAACTATGGCTACACCTTC
cdr3_aa: CASSSRTGYNYGYTF

d_call: .
clone_size: .
v_call: TRBV7-9
j_call: TRBJ1-1
cdr3_nt: TGTGCCAGCAGCTTAGAAGGAGAAGCTTTCTTT
cdr3_aa: CASSLEGEAFF

d_call: .
clone_size: .
v_call: TRBV29-1
j_call: TRBJ1-6
cdr3_nt: TGCAGCGTTGAAGATCGGGGCCTTCTCTTT
cdr3_aa: CSVEDRGLLF

d_call: .
clone_size: .
v_call: TRBV4-3
j_call: TRBJ2-5
cdr3_nt: TGCGCCAGCAGCCGCACCGGGAGCTCCGGGGAGACCCAGTACTTC
cdr3_aa: CASSRTGSSGETQYF

d_call: TRBD1
clone_size: .
v_call: TRBV7-2
j_call: TRBJ1-5
cdr3_nt: TGTGCCAGCAGCGCTATCCGGGACAGGGTCAATCAGCCCCAGCATTTT
cdr3_aa: CASSAIRDRVNQPQHF

d_call: TRBD2
clone_size: .
v_call: TRBV6-5
j_call: TRBJ2-1
cdr3_nt: TGTGCCAGCAGTTTGGCTAGCGGCTCCTACAATGAGCAGTTCTTC
cdr3_aa: CASSLASGSYNEQFF

d_call: .
clone_size: .
v_call: TRBV7-9
j_call: TRBJ2-2
cdr3_nt: TGTGCCAGCAGCTTAGCCCGGGGGAACACCGGGGAGCTGTTTTTT
cdr3_aa: CASSLARGNTGELFF

d_call: TRBD1
clone_size: .
v_call: TRBV6-1
j_call: TRBJ1-1
cdr3_nt: TGTGCCAGCAGAGACAGGGCCCTGGCCGAAGCTTTCTTT
cdr3_aa: CASRDRALAEAFF

d_call: .
clone_size: .
v_call: TRBV30
j_call: TRBJ2-7
cdr3_nt: TGTGCCTGGAGTGCCCTTTTGGACACACCTAACTTC
cdr3_aa: CAWSALLDTPNF

d_call: .
clone_size: .
v_call: TRBV5-1
j_call: TRBJ1-6
cdr3_nt: TGCGCCAGCAGCCGGAATGCAGGGCCAAATAATTCACCCCTCCACTTT
cdr3_aa: CASSRNAGPNNSPLHF